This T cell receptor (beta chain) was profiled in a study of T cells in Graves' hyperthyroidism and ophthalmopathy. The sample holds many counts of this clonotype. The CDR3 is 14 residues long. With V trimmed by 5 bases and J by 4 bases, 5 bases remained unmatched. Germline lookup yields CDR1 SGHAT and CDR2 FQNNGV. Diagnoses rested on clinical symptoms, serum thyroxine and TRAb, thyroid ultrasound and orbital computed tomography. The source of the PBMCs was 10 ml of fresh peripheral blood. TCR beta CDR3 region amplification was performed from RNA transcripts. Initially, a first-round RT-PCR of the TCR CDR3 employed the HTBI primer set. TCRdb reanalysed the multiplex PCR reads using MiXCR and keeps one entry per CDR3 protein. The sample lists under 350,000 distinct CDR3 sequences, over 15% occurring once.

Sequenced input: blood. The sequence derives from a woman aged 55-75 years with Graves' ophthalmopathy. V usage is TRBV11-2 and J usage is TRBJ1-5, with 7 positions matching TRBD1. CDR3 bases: TGTGCCAGCAGCCTCCGGGACAGAAATCAGCCCCAGCATTTT. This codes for CASSLRDRNQPQHF.